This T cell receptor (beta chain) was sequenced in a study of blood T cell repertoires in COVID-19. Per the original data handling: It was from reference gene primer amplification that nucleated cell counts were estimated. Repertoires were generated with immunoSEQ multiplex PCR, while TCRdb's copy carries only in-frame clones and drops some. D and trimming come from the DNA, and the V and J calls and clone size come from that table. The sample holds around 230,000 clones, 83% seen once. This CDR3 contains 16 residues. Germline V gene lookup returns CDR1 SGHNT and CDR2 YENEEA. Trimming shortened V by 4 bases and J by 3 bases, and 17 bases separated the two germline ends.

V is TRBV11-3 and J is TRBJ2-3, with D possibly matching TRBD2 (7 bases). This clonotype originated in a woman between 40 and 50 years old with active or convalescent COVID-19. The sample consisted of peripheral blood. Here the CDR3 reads CASSSAGGGLTDTQYF. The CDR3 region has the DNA TGTGCCAGCAGCTCGGCGGGCGGGGGCCTTACAGATACGCAGTATTTT.